This T cell receptor (beta chain) was observed in a study of graft-versus-host responses after intestinal transplantation. Study as a whole: Tacrolimus and steroids were given for 3 to 4 years to all recipients after anti-thymocyte globulin induction.

TCRdb's table, derived via immunoSEQ multiplex PCR, lists solely in-frame clones and lacks some. The sample contains about 14,000 clones, roughly 30% of which appear only once. The CDR3 length is 14 residues. The germline V gene has CDR1 MNHNS and CDR2 SASEGT. J gave up 2 bases and V 7 bases, and 5 bases lay outside the gene matches. This clone was observed a handful of times. The sample in question was alloreactive CD4+ T cells from a mixed lymphocyte reaction culture, obtained before intestinal transplant. Subset here: CFSE-low proliferating T cells sorted from approximately 6-day pre-transplant mixed lymphocyte reaction (GvH or HvG direction). The origin of this receptor is a human patient who received an intestinal transplant. The gene calls are TRBV6-1 and TRBJ2-7; 10 bases agree with TRBD2. Here the CDR3 reads CASKQAGGPYEQYF. In DNA form, the CDR3 reads TGTGCCAGCAAGCAAGCGGGAGGGCCCTACGAGCAGTACTTC.